This entry concerns a single TCR beta chain. Its target is unknown. These data belong to a study of cytomegalovirus exposure and HLA in healthy donors. General study findings and limits: There were under 200 TCR beta chains listed as cytomegalovirus-associated.

V was clipped by 4 bases and J by 1 base; unmatched bases: 4. The CDR3 is 15 amino acids. CDR1 SGHDT and CDR2 YYEEEE come from the germline V gene. This table comes from immunoSEQ multiplex PCR, and its TCRdb copy is limited to in-frame clones, with some not included. Of roughly 110,000 clones in the sample, about 88% are singletons; the top ten hold about 1.8%. This chain joins TRBV5-6 and TRBJ1-3; the match to TRBD1 covers 8 bases. This clonotype was obtained from a woman under 30 in good health and CMV-seropositive. The sample consisted of PBMCs. Here the CDR3 reads CASSRQGNSGNTIYF. DNA of the CDR3: TGTGCCAGCAGCCGACAGGGGAATTCTGGAAACACCATATATTTT.